This is a list of T cell receptor beta chains from one sample in a study of cytotoxic CD8 clonotypes in ibrutinib-treated CLL. Assay used: immunoSEQ multiplex PCR; TCRdb lists only in-frame clones, some missing. This repertoire shows roughly 170,000 clones, under 85% found once; its top ten account for about 4.3%. The sample in question was PBMCs, obtained after 24 months of ibrutinib treatment. All receptors derive from a human donor with chronic lymphocytic leukemia. Each CDR3 is given without its conserved first and last residue.

J gene	V gene	CDR3 protein
TRBJ2-1	TRBV19	ASRPDRIHNEQF
TRBJ2-3	TRBV11-1	ASSDRTRRTDTQY
TRBJ2-1	TRBV6-5	ASSDREIYNEQF
TRBJ2-3	TRBV7-9	ASSPSHPDTQY
TRBJ1-3	TRBV5-1	ASSFISGNTIY
TRBJ1-5	TRBV15	ATSGSGGAGSNQPQH
TRBJ1-2	TRBV11-2	ASSLVGQGVLYGYT
TRBJ2-1	TRBV7-9	ASSPRGGGIRRNEQF
TRBJ2-5	TRBV11-2	ASSSGTGGTETQY
TRBJ1-1	TRBV29-1	SVLNDRGAEAF
TRBJ1-5	TRBV5-4	ASSLGNSNQPQH
TRBJ2-1	TRBV6-5	ASSYSKRNEQF
TRBJ2-2	TRBV19	ASSISGGINAGELF
TRBJ2-1	TRBV7-3	ASSQGRDNEQF